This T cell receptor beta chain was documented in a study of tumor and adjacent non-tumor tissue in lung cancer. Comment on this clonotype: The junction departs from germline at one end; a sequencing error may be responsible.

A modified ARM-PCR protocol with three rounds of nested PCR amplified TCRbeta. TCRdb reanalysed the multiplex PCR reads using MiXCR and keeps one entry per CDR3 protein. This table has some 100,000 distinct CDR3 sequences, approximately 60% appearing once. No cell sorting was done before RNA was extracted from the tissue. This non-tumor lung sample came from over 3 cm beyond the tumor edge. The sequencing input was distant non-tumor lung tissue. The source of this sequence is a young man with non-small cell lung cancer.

CDR3: CTAQGRLNIGKLFF. DNA for the CDR3: TGCACTGCCCAGGGCAGGCTGAACATCGGGAAGCTGTTTTTT. The chain has TRBV20-1 and TRBJ2-2; D is tentatively TRBD1 or TRBD2 (5 bases each). The CDR3 contains 14 residues. The germline CDR1 and CDR2 sequences are DFQATT and SNEGSKA (reference sequence).